The entry below describes one T cell receptor (beta chain). The antigen it binds to is not known. No clone much larger than this one lies a single base away; base qualities are absent. One collaborating source in Seattle enrolled patients while the patients were actively infected and followed the patients over time throughout the course of disease. Collaborating institutions collected whole blood in K2EDTA tubes following their own protocols. For TCRbeta analysis, collaborator samples were shipped as frozen whole blood, as isolated PBMCs, or as DNA extracted from either sample type. The sample belongs to a study of blood T cell repertoires in COVID-19 (dated by TCRdb to the early 2020s). Concerning the study at large: Samples from collaborators originated in the United States, Italy and Spain and spanned both the acute and convalescent phases of COVID-19. The prospective study material was composed of cDNA or gDNA derived from T cells, B-cell-depleted T cells, or PBMCs. The dataset comprised deeply sampled blood TCRbeta repertoires from subjects exposed to, actively infected with, or recovered from COVID-19. The repertoires were made available in a free public database intended to serve as a resource for research on the immune response to SARS-CoV-2. Samples were obtained from the ongoing ImmuneRACE study (first 160 participants) and from 1,254 subjects provided by 6 global collaborators. The sample metadata nearly always contained a de-identified subject ID, COVID-19 status, age in years and sex. Where available, HLA class I and class II types were taken from metadata supplied by the sample provider and were not determined by assay-based typing. General findings and caveats noted by the study authors: The amount of clinical and demographic metadata varied by source and participant and was provided uncurated.

TCRbeta CDR3 regions were amplified from genomic DNA using the immunoSEQ Assay, a bias-controlled multiplex PCR. The study's processing was this. Nucleated cell counts per sample were estimated from amplification of reference gene primers within the assay. To quantify the absolute abundance of each unique TCRbeta CDR3 rearrangement, sequence reads were collapsed and filtered. For each sample, productive Simpson clonality was calculated by taking the square root of Simpson's diversity index across productive rearrangements. TCRdb obtained this table from immuneACCESS and retained in-frame rearrangements with V and J assigned. These tables miss some clones; where compared with another copy, unresolved V genes account for less than half of the shortfall, and the remainder is unexplained. V and J calls and clone size are as listed in that table; D and trimming were resolved from the DNA. Within this sample are some 290,000 clones, with around nine tenths of them counted one time only. The ten largest clonotypes hold 11% of the sample.

V lost 5 bases and J lost 11 bases, and the count of bases not matched to a germline gene is 8. Per the germline V gene, SGHTA is the CDR1 and FQGNSA is the CDR2. From the cysteine through the phenylalanine, the CDR3 covers 13 amino acids. Of the read, only the CDR3 DNA is kept; its 39 bases are in frame from base 1. Sequenced sample: peripheral blood. This sequence was found in a woman under 40 with COVID-19, enrolled during active disease. Recombination joined TRBV7-2 with TRBJ2-1; 8 bases in the junction line up with TRBD1. The CDR3 has the sequence CASSANRGAQQFF. DNA sequence: TGTGCCAGCAGCGCTAACAGGGGGGCTCAGCAGTTCTTC.